This T cell receptor (beta chain) was sequenced in a study of CD8 T cells in ankylosing spondylitis. CDR3 length equals 16 residues. The junction had 7 bases not matched to a gene; V was cut back by 6 bases and J by 0 bases. Germline lookup yields CDR1 DFQATT and CDR2 SNEGSKA (reference sequence). TCRdb recomputed calls from the 5' RACE reads with MiXCR, one row per CDR3 protein. The table records more than 500,000 distinct CDR3 sequences, 5.3% of them present only once. This clonotype was found a few times. The antigen is undetermined. Study-wide findings and caveats: A TCR beta motif of roughly eight highly homologous variants appeared characteristic of ankylosing spondylitis blood.

The chain employs TRBV20-1 and TRBJ2-6; 8 bases line up with TRBD1. The TCR comes from a male donor with ankylosing spondylitis. The specimen sequenced was blood, either unsorted or a sorted T cell fraction (not recorded which). This CDR3 is CSAFRGPISGANVLTF. CDR3 in DNA: TGCAGTGCCTTCAGGGGGCCTATCTCTGGGGCCAACGTCCTGACTTTC.